This entry lists 27 T cell receptor beta chains sequenced from one sample in a study of blood T cells in healthy people across ages. A sample-barcoded 5' primer and a J-beta primer mix were used in a second PCR of roughly 7 to 11 cycles. One entry per CDR3 protein results from TCRdb running MiXCR on the 5' RACE reads. Here the sample spans under 850,000 distinct CDR3 sequences, 30% to 45% being singletons. Source material: blood. The receptors stem from a man between 18 and 29 years old in good health.

This clonotype has at least ten counts. This chain joins TRBV29-1 and TRBJ2-1; D not certain. The CDR3 loop spans 12 amino acids. Germline V gene lookup returns CDR1 SQVTM and CDR2 ANQGSEA. V lost 6 bases to trimming and J lost 8 bases, with 14 bases between them. The CDR3: CSVPSGAYEQFF. The CDR3 DNA reads as TGCAGCGTCCCCTCTGGAGCCTATGAGCAGTTCTTC.

The chain has TRBV7-2 and TRBJ2-5; 8 bases are a match to TRBD1. The CDR3 consists of 15 residues. V dropped 4 bases and J dropped 11; count of bases not matched to a gene: 15. Germline V CDR1 and CDR2: SGHTA, FQGNSA. In DNA, the CDR3 is TGTGCCAGCAGCTCGGACAGGGCCCGACTCAATGAGCAGTACTTC. It translates to CASSSDRARLNEQYF.

Details on this clonotype: A much larger clone sits a single nucleotide away, making a read error possible. The V call is TRBV10-3, the J call TRBJ2-4, with TRBD1 as a possible D gene (5 bases). Gene TRBJ2-7 matches the end of the DNA better, so the J call may be wrong. The CDR3 sequence is 17 residues long. From germline, CDR1 is ENHRY and CDR2 SYGVKD. CDR3 DNA sequence: TGTGCCATCAGTGATCAGGGCAGACCGACTCATCCATACGAGCAGTACTTC. Translation: CAISDQGRPTHPYEQYF.

J is TRBJ1-2 and V is TRBV18; tentative D call: TRBD1 (6 bases). V lost 3 bases and J lost 0, with 8 bases in between. Germline V gene sequence: CDR1 KGHSH, CDR2 LQKENI. The CDR3 has 14 residues. CDR3 nucleotide sequence: TGTGCCAGCTCACCGGGGGCTACTAACTATGGCTACACCTTC. It specifies CASSPGATNYGYTF. Combining the CDR3 with reference TRBV18 and TRBJ1-2 gives the whole variable domain NAGVMQNPRHLVRRRGQEARLRCSPMKGHSHVYWYRQLPEEGLKFMVYLQKENIIDESGMPKERFSAEFPKEGPSILRIQQVVRGDSAAYFCASSPGATNYGYTFGSGTRLTVV.

V and J are TRBV4-2 and TRBJ1-4, with D possibly being TRBD1 (5 bases). Germline CDR1 reads LGHNA; CDR2 reads YNFKEQ. Trimming took 0 bases from V and 6 from J, leaving 14 bases between them. This CDR3 has 16 residues. Written as DNA, the CDR3 is TGTGCCAGCAGCCAAGATCGAGGGGCTGGTGATGAAAAACTGTTTTTT. Translation gives CASSQDRGAGDEKLFF.

This clonotype was picked up a small number of times. The chain has TRBV12-3 or TRBV12-4 and TRBJ2-7; maybe TRBD2 (7 bases). The CDR3 is 14 amino acids. V shed 5 bases and J shed 4 bases, with 15 bases lying between them. CDR3 in DNA: TGTGCCAGCAGTGTGTCCGGGGGGCGATACGAGCAGTACTTC. Protein product: CASSVSGGRYEQYF.

This clonotype was counted many times. The J gene is TRBJ1-2, the V gene TRBV12-3 or TRBV12-4; TRBD1 matches at 9 bases. With V trimmed by 5 bases and J by 7 bases, 2 bases remained unmatched. The CDR3 is made up of 12 amino acids. CDR3 residues: CASSTGGGGYTF. CDR3 in DNA: TGTGCCAGCAGTACAGGGGGCGGTGGCTACACCTTC.

This clonotype was seen a handful of times. As DNA, the CDR3 is TGTGCCAGCAGCCCCACCGGGAGACTAGCTCCCACCGGGGAGCTGTTTTTT. It is translated as CASSPTGRLAPTGELFF. J is TRBJ2-2 and V is TRBV4-2; TRBD2 matches 7 bases. Unmatched junction bases numbered 12, after V lost 4 bases and J lost 4 bases. CDR3 length equals 17 residues. Germline lookup yields CDR1 LGHNA and CDR2 YNFKEQ.

The chain employs TRBV11-2 and TRBJ1-2; D perhaps matches TRBD1 (5 bases). Germline CDR1 and CDR2: SGHAT and FQNNGV. Trimming left V 1 base short and J 4 bases short, with 16 bases between. This CDR3 spans 16 amino acids. The CDR3 region is CASSLVLGRVGYGYTF. In nucleotides, the CDR3 is TGTGCCAGCAGCTTAGTATTGGGCAGGGTGGGCTATGGCTACACCTTC.

This chain connects TRBV12-3 or TRBV12-4 to TRBJ1-2; tentative D call: TRBD1 (5 bases). Trimming stripped 2 bases from V and 6 bases from J, with 10 bases between. The CDR3 contains 13 residues. The CDR3 spells CASSLQGGDGYTF. CDR3 nucleotides: TGTGCCAGCAGTTTACAGGGAGGGGATGGCTACACCTTC.

This clonotype was seen many times. The V call is TRBV18, the J call TRBJ2-1; D possibly corresponds to TRBD2 (5 bases). Germline assignment: CDR1 KGHSH and CDR2 LQKENI. Trimming cost V 3 bases and J 8 bases, with 14 bases left between them. This CDR3 comprises 14 residues. The CDR3 coding sequence is TGTGCCAGCTCACCGTCAATGTACGGGGATGAGCAGTTCTTC. It specifies CASSPSMYGDEQFF.

The chain joins TRBV28 to TRBJ2-5, with D perhaps TRBD1 (5 bases). The V and J ends lost 3 bases and 4 bases respectively, with 9 bases between them. The CDR3 runs 13 residues. Germline CDR1 reads MDHEN; CDR2 reads SYDVKM. The CDR3 sequence: CASSLGQIETQYF. DNA of the CDR3: TGTGCCAGCAGTTTGGGGCAGATAGAGACCCAGTACTTC. The full variable domain, its missing parts supplied by reference TRBV28 and TRBJ2-5, is DVKVTQSSRYLVKRTGEKVFLECVQDMDHENMFWYRQDPGLGLRLIYFSYDVKMKEKGDIPEGYSVSREKKERFSLILESASTNQTSMYLCASSLGQIETQYFGPGTRLLVL.

About this clonotype: This clone may be a read error of a much larger clone one base away. This chain connects TRBV5-1 to TRBJ1-2; TRBD1 matches at 7 bases. The V segment lost 3 bases and the J segment 4 bases; nucleotides outside the gene matches: 9. The CDR3 consists of 15 residues. Germline V gives CDR1 SGHRS, CDR2 YFSETQ. The CDR3 here is CASSSDRSKGYGYTF. The CDR3 nucleotides read TGCGCCAGCAGCTCGGACAGGTCAAAAGGCTATGGCTACACCTTC.

Comment on this clonotype: A much larger clone lies one base from this, so it may be a read error. The chain has TRBV6-2 or TRBV6-3 and TRBJ2-3; D is perhaps TRBD1 or TRBD2 (5 bases each). This CDR3 region has 15 residues. Germline CDR1 and CDR2: MNHEY and SVGEGT. The CDR3: CASSPWGPSTGTQYF. For the CDR3, the DNA is TGTGCCAGCAGCCCCTGGGGTCCTAGCACAGGTACGCAGTATTTT.

There are many counts of this clonotype. The chain employs TRBV12-3 or TRBV12-4 and TRBJ2-7; D may match TRBD1 or TRBD2 (6 bases each). This CDR3 comprises 15 residues. The V end lost 5 bases, the J end lost 3 bases, and 17 bases lay between the germline ends. The CDR3 DNA reads TGTGCCAGCAGTATGTCGGGGGCAGGGCTCTACGAGCAGTACTTC. Translated: CASSMSGAGLYEQYF.

This chain connects TRBV10-3 to TRBJ2-5; D ambiguous. This CDR3 has 15 amino acids. Between the trimmed V and J ends, which lost 2 bases and 2 bases, there was a span of 12 bases. The germline gives CDR1 ENHRY, CDR2 SYGVKD. The CDR3 sequence: CAISEEGYWQETQYF. As DNA, the CDR3 is TGTGCCATCAGTGAGGAAGGGTATTGGCAAGAGACCCAGTACTTC.

On this clonotype: It may be a read error: a sequence one base away is much more abundant. The chain is built from TRBV6-5 and TRBJ2-7; D might be TRBD2 (6 bases). The germline V gene encodes CDR1 MNHEY and CDR2 SVGAGI. CDR3 length: 13 residues. The CDR3 DNA is TGTGCCAGCAGTGCGGGGCTTTTGGGGGAGCGGTACTTC. This gives the protein CASSAGLLGERYF.

The chain employs TRBV2 and TRBJ1-5; TRBD1 agrees at 7 bases. CDR1 and CDR2 (germline): SNHLY, FYNNEI. V gave up 7 bases and J gave up 6 bases; unmatched junction bases: 9. This CDR3 spans 14 amino acids. The CDR3 loop is CASNPADRAQPQHF. The CDR3 DNA follows: TGTGCCAGCAACCCGGCAGACAGGGCTCAGCCCCAGCATTTT.

The sample holds a few counts of this clonotype. The rearrangement uses TRBV6-2 or TRBV6-3 and TRBJ1-5, with a weak D call TRBD1 (5 bases). The CDR3 covers 15 residues. V was shortened by 2 bases and J by 6 bases, with 14 bases between the two germline ends. Germline values: CDR1 MNHEY, CDR2 SVGEGT. CDR3 nucleotide sequence: TGTGCCAGCAGTTACCCCCAAGGGGACGGTCAGCCCCAGCATTTT. Its protein is CASSYPQGDGQPQHF.

This clonotype appeared a few times. The chain combines TRBV14 with TRBJ2-6, with D unclear. V lost 1 base and J 4 bases, leaving 14 bases between the germline ends. The CDR3 contains 17 residues. CDR1 and CDR2 from the germline V gene are SGHDN and FVKESK. The CDR3 DNA reads TGTGCCAGCAGCCAAGGGGGTTTGGTGTCCGGGGCCAACGTCCTGACTTTC. This encodes CASSQGGLVSGANVLTF.

Many counts were recorded for this clonotype. The rearrangement joins TRBV4-3 to TRBJ2-7, with no clear D. CDR1 is LGHNA, CDR2 YSLEER, per germline. The CDR3 spans 15 residues. Trimming removed 3 bases from V and 0 bases from J, with 12 bases in between. DNA of the CDR3: TGCGCCAGCAGCCATGGTACAGCCGACTCCTACGAGCAGTACTTC. Translated, it gives CASSHGTADSYEQYF.

This chain connects TRBV4-1 to TRBJ2-7; D is uncertain. The germline gives CDR1 MGHRA, CDR2 YSYEKL. V was shortened by 1 base and J by 2 bases, with 9 bases between the two germline ends. The CDR3 contains 14 residues. The CDR3 region has the DNA TGCGCCAGCAGCCAAGGAATGGCCCCCTACGAGCAGTACTTC. It yields the protein CASSQGMAPYEQYF.

This chain links TRBV5-1 with TRBJ2-2; 8 nucleotides match TRBD1. Trimming at V came to 1 base and at J to 7 bases, leaving 9 bases not matched to a gene. CDR1 and CDR2 (germline): SGHRS, YFSETQ. The CDR3 has 16 amino acids. The CDR3 DNA is TGCGCCAGCAGCTTGCGGGACAGGCTGCCGGGCGGGGAGCTGTTTTTT. Translated: CASSLRDRLPGGELFF.

The genes are TRBV20-1 and TRBJ2-5; 8 bases map to TRBD1. Germline CDR1 reads DFQATT; CDR2 reads SNEGSKA (reference sequence). The CDR3 consists of 12 residues. The CDR3, as DNA: TGCAATGCCCCAACAGGGGGGGAGACCCAGTACTTC. It yields the protein CNAPTGGETQYF.

This clonotype was seen a few times. CDR3 region: CASSGGGGHTDTQYF. The CDR3 bases are TGTGCCAGCAGCGGAGGGGGGGGCCACACAGATACGCAGTATTTT. The chain recombines TRBV9 with TRBJ2-3, with D possibly TRBD2 on 7 matching bases. The CDR3 totals 15 residues. The germline V and J ends were trimmed by 3 bases and 2 bases, with 13 bases remaining between them. Germline V gene lookup returns CDR1 SGDLS and CDR2 YYNGEE.

At least ten counts were recorded for this clonotype. The chain combines TRBV12-3 or TRBV12-4 with TRBJ2-7; TRBD2 agrees at 9 bases. The junction had 9 bases not matched to a gene; V was cut back by 6 bases and J by 6 bases. The CDR3 extends over 14 amino acids. The CDR3 region is CASRQGTSPGEQYF. CDR3 nucleotide sequence: TGTGCCAGCAGACAGGGGACTAGCCCCGGCGAGCAGTACTTC.

V and J are TRBV7-8 and TRBJ2-3; D is possibly TRBD2 (6 bases). From germline, CDR1 is SGHVS and CDR2 FQNEAQ. The V end was cut by 1 base, the J end by 14 bases, with 10 bases between. This CDR3 spans 11 amino acids. The CDR3 reads CASSLGEDTYF. CDR3 nucleotides: TGTGCCAGCAGCTTAGGGGAGGATACGTATTTT.